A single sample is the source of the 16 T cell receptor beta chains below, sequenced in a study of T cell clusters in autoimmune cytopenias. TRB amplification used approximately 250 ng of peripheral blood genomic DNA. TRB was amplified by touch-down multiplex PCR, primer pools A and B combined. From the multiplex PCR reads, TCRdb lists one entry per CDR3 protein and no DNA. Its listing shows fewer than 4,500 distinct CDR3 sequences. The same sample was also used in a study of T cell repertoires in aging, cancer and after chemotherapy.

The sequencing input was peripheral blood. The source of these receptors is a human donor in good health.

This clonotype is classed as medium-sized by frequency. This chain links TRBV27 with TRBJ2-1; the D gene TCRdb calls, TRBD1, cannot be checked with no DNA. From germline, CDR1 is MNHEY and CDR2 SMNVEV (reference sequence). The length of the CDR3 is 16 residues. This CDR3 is CASRVTGTFSYNEQFF.

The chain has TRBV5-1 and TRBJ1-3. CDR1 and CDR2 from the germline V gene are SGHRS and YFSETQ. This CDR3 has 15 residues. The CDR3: CASSLYRSSGNTIYF.

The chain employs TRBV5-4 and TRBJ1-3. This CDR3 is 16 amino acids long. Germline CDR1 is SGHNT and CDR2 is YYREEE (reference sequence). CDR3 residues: CASSMGVMSSGNTIYF. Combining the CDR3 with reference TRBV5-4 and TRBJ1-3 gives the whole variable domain ETGVTQSPTHLIKTRGQQVTLRCSSQSGHNTVSWYQQALGQGPQFIFQYYREEENGRGNFPPRFSGLQFPNYSSELNVNALELDDSALYLCASSMGVMSSGNTIYFGEGSWLTVV.

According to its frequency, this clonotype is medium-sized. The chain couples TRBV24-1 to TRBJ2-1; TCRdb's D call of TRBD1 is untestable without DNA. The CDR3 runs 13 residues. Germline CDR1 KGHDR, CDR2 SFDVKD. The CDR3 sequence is CATSLTAFNEQFF.

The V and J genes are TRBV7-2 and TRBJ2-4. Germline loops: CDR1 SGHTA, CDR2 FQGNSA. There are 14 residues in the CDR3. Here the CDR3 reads CASSLAEVGNIQYF. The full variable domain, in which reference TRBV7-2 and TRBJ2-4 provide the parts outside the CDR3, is GAGVSQSPSNKVTEKGKDVELRCDPISGHTALYWYRQSLGQGLEFLIYFQGNSAPDKSGLPSDRFSAERTGGSVSTLTIQRTQQEDSAVYLCASSLAEVGNIQYFGAGTRLSVL.

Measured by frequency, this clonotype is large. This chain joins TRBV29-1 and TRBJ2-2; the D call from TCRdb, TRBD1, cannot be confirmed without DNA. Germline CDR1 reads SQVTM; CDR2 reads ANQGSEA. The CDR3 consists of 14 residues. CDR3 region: CSGWAGVNTGELFF.

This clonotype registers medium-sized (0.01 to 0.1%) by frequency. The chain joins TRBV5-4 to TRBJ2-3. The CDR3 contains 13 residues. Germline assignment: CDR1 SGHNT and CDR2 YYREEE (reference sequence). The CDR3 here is CASSLDVRDTQYF.

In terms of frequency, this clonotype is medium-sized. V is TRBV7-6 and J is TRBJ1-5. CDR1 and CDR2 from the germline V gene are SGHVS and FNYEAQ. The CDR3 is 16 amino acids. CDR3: CASSPRRDPSNQPQHF.

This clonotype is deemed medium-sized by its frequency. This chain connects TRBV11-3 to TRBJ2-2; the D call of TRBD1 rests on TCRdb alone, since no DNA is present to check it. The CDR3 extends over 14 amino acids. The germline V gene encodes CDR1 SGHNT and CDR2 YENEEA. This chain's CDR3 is CASSYYRGSGELFF.

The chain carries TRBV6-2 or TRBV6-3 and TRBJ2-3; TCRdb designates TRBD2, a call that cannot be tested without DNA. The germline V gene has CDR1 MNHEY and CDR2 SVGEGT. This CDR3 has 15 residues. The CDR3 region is CASSPLGRATDTQYF.

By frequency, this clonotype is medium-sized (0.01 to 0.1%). The CDR3 loop is CASSYSIRETQYF. V usage is TRBV6-5 and J usage is TRBJ2-5. CDR3 size: 13 residues. Germline V gives CDR1 MNHEY, CDR2 SVGAGI.

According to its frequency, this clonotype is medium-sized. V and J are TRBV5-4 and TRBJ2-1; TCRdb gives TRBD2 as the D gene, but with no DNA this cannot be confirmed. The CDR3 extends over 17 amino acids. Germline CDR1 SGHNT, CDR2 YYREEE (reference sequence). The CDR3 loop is CASSPGSSGASYNEQFF.

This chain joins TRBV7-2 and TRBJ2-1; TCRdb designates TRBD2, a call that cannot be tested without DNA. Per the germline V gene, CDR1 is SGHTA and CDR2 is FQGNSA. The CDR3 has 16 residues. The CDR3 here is CASSLANPGLGNEQFF. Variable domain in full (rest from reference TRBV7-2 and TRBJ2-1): GAGVSQSPSNKVTEKGKDVELRCDPISGHTALYWYRQSLGQGLEFLIYFQGNSAPDKSGLPSDRFSAERTGGSVSTLTIQRTQQEDSAVYLCASSLANPGLGNEQFFGPGTRLTVL.

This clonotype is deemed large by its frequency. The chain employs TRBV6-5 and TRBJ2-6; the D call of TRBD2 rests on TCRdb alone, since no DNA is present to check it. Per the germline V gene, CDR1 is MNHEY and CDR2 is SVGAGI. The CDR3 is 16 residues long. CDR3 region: CASSYEAGAGANVLTF.

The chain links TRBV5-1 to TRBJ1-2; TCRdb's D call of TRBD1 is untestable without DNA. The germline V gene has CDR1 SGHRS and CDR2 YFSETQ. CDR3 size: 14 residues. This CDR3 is CASSLRGQGNGYTF.

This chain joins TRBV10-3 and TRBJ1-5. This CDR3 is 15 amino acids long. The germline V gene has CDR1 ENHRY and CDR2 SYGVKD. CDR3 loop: CAISESLGSNQPQHF.